Described below is a single T cell receptor (beta chain) sequence and its context. These data originate in a study of control samples from healthy donors and cancer patients. The repertoire was sequenced with immunoSEQ multiplex PCR; TCRdb's copy has only in-frame clones and lacks some. The repertoire holds some 120,000 clones, with 80% to 90% as singletons. The CDR3 covers 14 residues. V was pared by 4 bases and J by 11 bases, with 9 bases of the junction left unmatched. Germline assignment: CDR1 LGHNA and CDR2 YSLEER. The sequenced sample was blood. This clonotype originated in a man aged 40-50 years in good health. The chain joins TRBV4-3 to TRBJ1-3; the match to TRBD1 covers 9 bases. The CDR3 loop is CASSLNRGLNAIYF. In DNA, the CDR3 is TGCGCCAGCAGCCTCAACAGGGGGCTTAACGCCATATATTTT.